One sample yielded the 8 T cell receptor beta chains listed below, sequenced in a study of T-cell memory formation after mild COVID-19. TCRdb analysed the 5' RACE reads with MiXCR anew, one entry per CDR3 protein. Found here are hundreds of thousands of distinct CDR3 sequences, 20% of them singletons; the top ten hold 8.4%. Sequencing used PBMCs or a T cell subset sorted from them (not recorded which). Receptors originate from an adult woman who had mild COVID-19 (a few samples of this study predate the infection). Cell type and time point are not known.

V and J are TRBV12-3 or TRBV12-4 and TRBJ2-3, with D perhaps being TRBD1 or TRBD2 (5 bases each). This CDR3 is 12 amino acids long. With 4 bases removed from V and 7 bases from J, the gap between germline ends came to 9 bases. Here the CDR3 reads CASSSWGYTQYF. The CDR3 DNA reads TGTGCCAGCAGTTCATGGGGGTATACGCAGTATTTT.

This clonotype was counted a few times. The rearrangement joins TRBV3-1 to TRBJ1-4, with unresolved D. The V end was cut by 1 base, the J end by 0 bases, with 15 bases between. CDR3 length: 18 residues. The germline CDR1 and CDR2 sequences are LGHDT and YNNKEL (reference sequence). The CDR3 DNA reads TGTGCCAGCAGCCAAGTTTTGCGGACGGTCGCAACTAATGAAAAACTGTTTTTT. Translating it yields CASSQVLRTVATNEKLFF.

This rearrangement joins TRBV5-6 to TRBJ2-1; 9 bases fit TRBD2. CDR3 size: 15 residues. In germline, CDR1 is SGHDT, CDR2 YYEEEE. The trim removed 7 bases at V and 8 bases at J, leaving 13 bases unmatched. The CDR3 here is CASGRLSGGLDEQFF. In nucleotides, the CDR3 is TGTGCCAGCGGTCGGCTCAGCGGGGGGTTAGATGAGCAGTTCTTC. Full variable domain (missing parts from reference TRBV5-6 and TRBJ2-1): DAGVTQSPTHLIKTRGQQVTLRCSPKSGHDTVSWYQQALGQGPQFIFQYYEEEERQRGNFPDRFSGHQFPNYSSELNVNALLLGDSALYLCASGRLSGGLDEQFFGPGTRLTVL.

This chain uses TRBV7-2 with TRBJ2-1, with TRBD2 matching over 11 bases. Germline lookup yields CDR1 SGHTA and CDR2 FQGNSA. This CDR3 is built from 17 residues. V lost 3 bases, J lost 7 bases, and 11 bases stayed unmatched. CDR3 sequence (DNA): TGTGCCAGCAGCTTCTTTCTTAGCGGGAGGGCCGGAAATGAGCAGTTCTTC. It specifies CASSFFLSGRAGNEQFF.

The chain combines TRBV18 with TRBJ2-7; 9 bases agree with TRBD1. The CDR3 loop spans 16 amino acids. The germline gives CDR1 KGHSH, CDR2 LQKENI. V shed 4 bases, J shed 2 bases, and the junction held 9 bases outside the gene matches. The CDR3 DNA reads TGTGCCAGCTCACTGGCGTGGACAGGGGACGCCTACGAGCAGTACTTC. It yields the protein CASSLAWTGDAYEQYF.

V is TRBV18 and J is TRBJ2-1; tentatively, D is TRBD1 or TRBD2 (5 bases each). Germline V gene data show CDR1 as KGHSH and CDR2 as LQKENI. The V and J ends lost 5 bases and 6 bases respectively, with 17 bases between them. The CDR3 has 15 residues. The CDR3 region has the DNA TGTGCCAGCTCAGAGGGGCATACCGGAAGCAATGAGCAGTTCTTC. Translation gives CASSEGHTGSNEQFF. Full variable domain (rest looked up from reference TRBV18 and TRBJ2-1): NAGVMQNPRHLVRRRGQEARLRCSPMKGHSHVYWYRQLPEEGLKFMVYLQKENIIDESGMPKERFSAEFPKEGPSILRIQQVVRGDSAAYFCASSEGHTGSNEQFFGPGTRLTVL.

This clonotype has more than one count but fewer than ten. This chain connects TRBV6-1 to TRBJ1-1; possible D gene TRBD1, 6 bases. The V gene's germline CDR1 is MNHNS and CDR2 SASEGT. The ends were cut back, 4 bases at V and 3 bases at J, with 15 bases in the middle. CDR3 length: 15 amino acids. CDR3 DNA sequence: TGTGCCAGCAGTGGACGCAGGGGTTGGGACACTGAAGCTTTCTTT. Protein product: CASSGRRGWDTEAFF.

There are many counts of this clonotype. The CDR3 spells CASSRIGRAEAFF. CDR3 DNA: TGTGCCAGCAGCCGAATCGGGCGAGCTGAAGCTTTCTTT. The chain joins TRBV12-3 or TRBV12-4 to TRBJ1-1; D not resolved. The length of the CDR3 is 13 residues. V lost 6 bases to trimming and J lost 6 bases, with 14 bases between them.